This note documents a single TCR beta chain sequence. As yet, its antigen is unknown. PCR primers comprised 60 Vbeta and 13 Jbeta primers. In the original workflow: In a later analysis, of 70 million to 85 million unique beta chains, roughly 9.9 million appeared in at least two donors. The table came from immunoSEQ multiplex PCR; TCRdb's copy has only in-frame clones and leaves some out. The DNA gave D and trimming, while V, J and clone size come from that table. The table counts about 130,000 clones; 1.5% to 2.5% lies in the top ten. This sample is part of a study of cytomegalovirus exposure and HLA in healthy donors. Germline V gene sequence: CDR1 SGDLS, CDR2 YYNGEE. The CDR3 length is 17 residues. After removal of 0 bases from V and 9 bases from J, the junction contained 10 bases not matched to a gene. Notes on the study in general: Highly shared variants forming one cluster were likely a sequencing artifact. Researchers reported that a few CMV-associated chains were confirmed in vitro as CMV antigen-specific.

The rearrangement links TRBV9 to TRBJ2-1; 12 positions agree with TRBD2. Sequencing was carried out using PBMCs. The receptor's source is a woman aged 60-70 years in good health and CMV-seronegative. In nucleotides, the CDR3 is TGTGCCAGCAGCGTAGGGGGGCTAGCGGGAGGGTTATCTGAGCAGTTCTTC. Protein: CASSVGGLAGGLSEQFF.